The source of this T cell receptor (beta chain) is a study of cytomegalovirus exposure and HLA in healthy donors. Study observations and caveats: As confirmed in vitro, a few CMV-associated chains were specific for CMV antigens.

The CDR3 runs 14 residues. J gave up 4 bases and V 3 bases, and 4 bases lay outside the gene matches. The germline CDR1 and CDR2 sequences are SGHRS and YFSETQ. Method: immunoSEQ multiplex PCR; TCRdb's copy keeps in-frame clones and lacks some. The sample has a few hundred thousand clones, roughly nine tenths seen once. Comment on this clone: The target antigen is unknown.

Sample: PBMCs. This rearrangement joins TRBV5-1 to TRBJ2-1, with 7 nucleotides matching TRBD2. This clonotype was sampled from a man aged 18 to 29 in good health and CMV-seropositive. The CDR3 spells CASSSSGVYNEQFF. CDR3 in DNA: TGCGCCAGCAGCTCCAGCGGGGTTTACAATGAGCAGTTCTTC.